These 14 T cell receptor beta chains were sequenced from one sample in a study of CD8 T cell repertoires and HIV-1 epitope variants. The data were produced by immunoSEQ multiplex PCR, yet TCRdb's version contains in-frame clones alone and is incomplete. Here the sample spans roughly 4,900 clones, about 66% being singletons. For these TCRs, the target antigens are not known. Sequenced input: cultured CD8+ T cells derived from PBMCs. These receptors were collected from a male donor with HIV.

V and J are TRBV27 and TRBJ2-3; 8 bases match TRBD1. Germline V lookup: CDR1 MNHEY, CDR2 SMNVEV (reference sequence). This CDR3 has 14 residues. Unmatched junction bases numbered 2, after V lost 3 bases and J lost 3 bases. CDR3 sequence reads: CASSLTGETDTQYF. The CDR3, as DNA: TGTGCCAGCAGTTTGACAGGGGAGACAGATACGCAGTATTTT.

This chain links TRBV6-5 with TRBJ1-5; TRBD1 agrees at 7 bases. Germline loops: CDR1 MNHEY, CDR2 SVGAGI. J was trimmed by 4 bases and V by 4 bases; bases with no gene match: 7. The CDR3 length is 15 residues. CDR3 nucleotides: TGTGCCAGCAGTTTCGACAGGGACGAGAATCAGCCCCAGCATTTT. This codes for CASSFDRDENQPQHF.

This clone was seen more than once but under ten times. The CDR3: CASLLRGESTEAFF. CDR3 bases: TGTGCCAGCCTCTTACGGGGGGAGAGCACTGAAGCTTTCTTT. V usage is TRBV6-6 and J usage is TRBJ1-1; a possible D gene is TRBD1 (5 bases). V was cut by 8 bases and J by 4 bases, with 17 bases left in between. Germline loops: CDR1 MNHNY, CDR2 SVGAGI (reference sequence). The CDR3 totals 14 residues.

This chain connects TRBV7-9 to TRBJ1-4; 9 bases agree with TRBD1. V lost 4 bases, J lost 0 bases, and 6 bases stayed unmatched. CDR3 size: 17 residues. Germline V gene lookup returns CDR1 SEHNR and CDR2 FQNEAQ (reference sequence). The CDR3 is CASSSATGGATNEKLFF. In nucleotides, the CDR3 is TGTGCCAGCAGCTCGGCGACAGGGGGAGCAACTAATGAAAAACTGTTTTTT.

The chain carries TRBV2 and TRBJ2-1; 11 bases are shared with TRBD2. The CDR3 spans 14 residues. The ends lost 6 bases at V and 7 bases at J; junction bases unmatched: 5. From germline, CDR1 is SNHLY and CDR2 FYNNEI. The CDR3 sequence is CASRWTSGYNEQFF. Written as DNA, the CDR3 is TGTGCCAGCAGGTGGACTAGCGGGTATAATGAGCAGTTCTTC.

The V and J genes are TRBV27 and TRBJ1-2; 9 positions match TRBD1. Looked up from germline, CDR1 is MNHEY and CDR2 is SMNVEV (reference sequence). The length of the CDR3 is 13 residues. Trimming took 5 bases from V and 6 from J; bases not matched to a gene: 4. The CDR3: CASSLTGGDGYTF. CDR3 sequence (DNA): TGTGCCAGCAGTCTAACAGGGGGCGATGGCTACACCTTC.

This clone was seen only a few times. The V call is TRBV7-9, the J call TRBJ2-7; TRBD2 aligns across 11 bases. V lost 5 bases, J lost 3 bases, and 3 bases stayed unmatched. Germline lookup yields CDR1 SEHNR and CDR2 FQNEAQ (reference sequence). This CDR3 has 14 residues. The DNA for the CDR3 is TGTGCCAGCAGCCCGACTAGCGGGATCTACGAGCAGTACTTC. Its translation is CASSPTSGIYEQYF.

CDR3 sequence (DNA): TGTGCCAGCAGCCTGATACCCGGGGAGCTGTTTTTT. It translates to CASSLIPGELFF. The chain employs TRBV9 and TRBJ2-2; D ambiguous. Trimming stripped 4 bases from V and 6 bases from J, with 7 bases between. Germline-derived CDR1 and CDR2 are SGDLS and YYNGEE. The CDR3 is 12 residues long.

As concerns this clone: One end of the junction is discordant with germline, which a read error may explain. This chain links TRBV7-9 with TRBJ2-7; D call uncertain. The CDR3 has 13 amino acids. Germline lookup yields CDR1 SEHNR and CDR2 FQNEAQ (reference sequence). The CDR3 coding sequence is TGCGCCAGCAGCCGTATACTCGACTACGAGCAGTACTTC. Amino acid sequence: CASSRILDYEQYF.

The DNA of the CDR3 is TGCGCCAGCAGCTCCAGCTCCTACAATGAGCAGTTCTTC. Translation: CASSSSSYNEQFF. The chain is built from TRBV5-1 and TRBJ2-1, with no clear D. Trimming left V 3 bases short and J 0 bases short, with 4 bases between. CDR1 and CDR2 (germline): SGHRS, YFSETQ. The CDR3 contains 13 residues.

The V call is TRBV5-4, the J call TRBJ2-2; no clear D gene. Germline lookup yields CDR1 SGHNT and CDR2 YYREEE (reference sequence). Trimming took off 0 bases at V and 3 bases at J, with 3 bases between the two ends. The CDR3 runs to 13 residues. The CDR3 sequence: CASSLVDTGELFF. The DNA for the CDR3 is TGTGCCAGCAGCTTGGTCGACACCGGGGAGCTGTTTTTT.

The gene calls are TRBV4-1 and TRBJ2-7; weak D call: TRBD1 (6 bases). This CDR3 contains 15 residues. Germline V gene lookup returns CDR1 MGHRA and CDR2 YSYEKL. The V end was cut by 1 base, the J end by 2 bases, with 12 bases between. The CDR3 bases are TGCGCCAGCAGCCAAGTTATGGGACAAACCTACGAGCAGTACTTC. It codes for CASSQVMGQTYEQYF.

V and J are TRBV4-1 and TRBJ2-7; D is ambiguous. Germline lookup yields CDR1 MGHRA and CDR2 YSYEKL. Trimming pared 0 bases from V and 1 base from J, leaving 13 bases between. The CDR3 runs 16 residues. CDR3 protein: CASSQEALAGSYEQYF. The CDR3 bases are TGCGCCAGCAGCCAAGAAGCGCTCGCCGGGTCCTACGAGCAGTACTTC.

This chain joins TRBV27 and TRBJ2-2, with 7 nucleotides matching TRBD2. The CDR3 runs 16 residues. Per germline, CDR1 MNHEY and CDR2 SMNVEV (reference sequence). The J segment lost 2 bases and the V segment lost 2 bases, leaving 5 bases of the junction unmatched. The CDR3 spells CASSLLSGGNTGELFF. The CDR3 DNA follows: TGTGCCAGCAGTTTACTTTCGGGGGGTAACACCGGGGAGCTGTTTTTT.